The clone carrying this TCR beta chain was seen only a few times. Using its own MiXCR run on the RT-PCR reads, TCRdb lists one record per CDR3 protein. This sample has about 210,000 distinct CDR3 sequences, with less than 50% found just once. The CDR3 extends over 14 amino acids. Trimming took off 5 bases at V and 1 base at J, with 11 bases between the two ends. The data belong to a study of patients and donors after allogeneic stem cell transplantation. The source material was blood, either unsorted or a sorted T cell fraction (not recorded which). The chain couples TRBV12-3 or TRBV12-4 to TRBJ1-2; a weak D match, TRBD1 (6 bases). The clonotype originates from a human donor who was either an allogeneic HSCT recipient or a stem cell or donor lymphocyte infusion donor (not recorded which). It is not recorded whose cells these are; they may come from a transplant donor. The DNA of the CDR3 is TGTGCCAGCAGTGTCAGGGGACTTAACTATGGCTACACCTTC. It specifies CASSVRGLNYGYTF.